These 5 T cell receptor beta chains originate from one sample sequenced in a study of T cells in narcolepsy. Method: immunoSEQ multiplex PCR; TCRdb's copy keeps in-frame clones and lacks some. The sample yields fewer than 40,000 clones, roughly 86% seen once. The sample taken for sequencing was memory (CD45RA-) CD4+ T cells from blood. These receptor sequences come from a human donor in good health.

This chain links TRBV12-5 with TRBJ1-1; 8 nucleotides agree with TRBD1. V shed 6 bases, J shed 9 bases, and the junction held 9 bases outside the gene matches. CDR1 is LGHNT and CDR2 is FRNRAP in the germline V gene. The CDR3 spans 13 residues. The CDR3 DNA reads as TGTGCTAGTGGCCTTGGACAGGGCGGTAAAGCTTTCTTT. This gives the protein CASGLGQGGKAFF.

This chain links TRBV6-5 with TRBJ1-4; D may be TRBD1 (5 bases). The germline CDR1 and CDR2 sequences are MNHEY and SVGAGI. Trimming took 4 bases from V and 3 from J, leaving 9 bases between them. The CDR3 sequence is 14 residues long. The CDR3 DNA follows: TGTGCCAGCAGTTCAGGGATAGCTAATGAAAAACTGTTTTTT. This codes for CASSSGIANEKLFF.

The V call is TRBV5-1, the J call TRBJ2-2; 7 bases fit TRBD2. CDR3 length: 15 amino acids. V was clipped by 1 base and J by 7 bases; unmatched bases: 7. CDR1 is SGHRS and CDR2 is YFSETQ in the germline V gene. In DNA form, the CDR3 reads TGCGCCAGCAGCTTGACGGCGGGAGAGGTCGGGGAGCTGTTTTTT. Translating it yields CASSLTAGEVGELFF.

This chain links TRBV19 with TRBJ1-5; D uncertain. CDR3 length equals 15 residues. The germline V gene has CDR1 LNHDA and CDR2 SQIVND (reference sequence). The V and J ends lost 3 bases and 0 bases respectively, with 9 bases between them. The CDR3 DNA reads TGTGCCAGTAGTATTCCTTTCGATAGCAATCAGCCCCAGCATTTT. Amino acids: CASSIPFDSNQPQHF.

This chain connects TRBV18 to TRBJ2-3; TRBD1 is a possible D gene (6 bases). The ends were cut back, 2 bases at V and 4 bases at J, with 16 bases in the middle. The CDR3 covers 16 residues. Germline V gives CDR1 KGHSH, CDR2 LQKENI. CDR3 sequence: CASSPGGQPHSDTQYF. The CDR3 DNA is TGTGCCAGCTCACCAGGCGGACAGCCACATTCAGATACGCAGTATTTT.